A single sample gave rise to the 29 T cell receptor beta chains below, sequenced in a study of blood T cell repertoires in COVID-19. TCRdb's table, derived via immunoSEQ multiplex PCR, lists solely in-frame clones and lacks some. The profile shows 59,000 or so clones, 82% of them singletons. The sample consisted of peripheral blood. These receptors originate from a human donor in a cohort sampled during active COVID-19.

This chain links TRBV28 with TRBJ1-6; D remains unclear. CDR3 length equals 12 residues. Germline assignment: CDR1 MDHEN and CDR2 SYDVKM. The V end lost 6 bases, the J end lost 8 bases, and 8 bases lay between the germline ends. The CDR3: CASRWRYSPLHF. The CDR3 nucleotides are TGTGCCAGCAGGTGGAGGTATTCACCCCTCCACTTT.

The chain recombines TRBV29-1 with TRBJ1-1, with 7 bases aligning to TRBD1. V lost 6 bases to trimming and J lost 0 bases; unmatched junction nucleotides: 7. The CDR3 is 14 amino acids. Germline CDR1 is SQVTM and CDR2 is ANQGSEA. The CDR3 region is CSVAGQTMNTEAFF. In nucleotides, the CDR3 is TGCAGCGTCGCGGGACAGACTATGAACACTGAAGCTTTCTTT.

V and J are TRBV4-1 and TRBJ1-5; 9 nucleotides line up with TRBD1. CDR1 and CDR2 (germline): MGHRA, YSYEKL. The V segment lost 5 bases and the J segment 3 bases; nucleotides outside the gene matches: 8. The CDR3 loop spans 16 amino acids. CDR3 in amino acids: CASSFGQGRNNQPQHF. The CDR3 coding sequence is TGCGCCAGCAGCTTCGGACAGGGGCGAAACAATCAGCCCCAGCATTTT.

The J gene is TRBJ1-4, the V gene TRBV2; unclear D gene. In germline, CDR1 is SNHLY, CDR2 FYNNEI. Trimming shortened V by 6 bases and J by 8 bases, and 13 bases separated the two germline ends. This CDR3 spans 13 amino acids. This chain's CDR3 is CASSINVGEKLFF. The CDR3 coding sequence is TGTGCCAGCAGCATCAACGTTGGCGAAAAACTGTTTTTT.

This chain uses TRBV30 with TRBJ1-1, with a weak D call TRBD1 (6 bases). The V end was cut by 0 bases, the J end by 1 base, with 15 bases between. The CDR3 runs to 16 residues. Per the germline V gene, CDR1 is GTSNPN and CDR2 is SVGIG (reference sequence). In DNA form, the CDR3 reads TGTGCCTGGAGTGTTTTTGGCAGGGGAGAGAACACTGAAGCTTTCTTT. It codes for CAWSVFGRGENTEAFF.

The chain carries TRBV28 and TRBJ1-1; 8 bases agree with TRBD1. With 5 bases clipped from V and 4 bases from J, the junction kept 6 bases outside the gene matches. Germline CDR1 reads MDHEN; CDR2 reads SYDVKM. The CDR3 runs 14 residues. DNA for the CDR3: TGTGCCAGCAGTGGCCAGGGGGCCGGCACTGAAGCTTTCTTT. Protein: CASSGQGAGTEAFF.

The J gene is TRBJ2-5, the V gene TRBV7-2; 7 nucleotides agree with TRBD1. CDR3 size: 15 residues. V shed 1 base, J shed 2 bases, and the junction held 4 bases outside the gene matches. Looked up from germline, CDR1 is SGHTA and CDR2 is FQGNSA. The CDR3 nucleotides read TGTGCCAGCAGCTTAGAAGGCAGGGGGCAAGAGACCCAGTACTTC. Its translation: CASSLEGRGQETQYF.

The V and J genes are TRBV7-2 and TRBJ1-5, with unresolved D. Germline V gene sequence: CDR1 SGHTA, CDR2 FQGNSA. Trimming took off 1 base at V and 3 bases at J, with 4 bases between the two ends. The CDR3 covers 13 residues. This CDR3 reads CASSLGVNQPQHF. Written as DNA, the CDR3 is TGTGCCAGCAGCTTAGGAGTCAATCAGCCCCAGCATTTT.

In its sample, this clone was seen once. J is TRBJ2-3 and V is TRBV19; TRBD2 is a possible D gene (6 bases). The germline V gene has CDR1 LNHDA and CDR2 SQIVND (reference sequence). V lost 4 bases, J lost 4 bases, and 9 bases lay in between. The CDR3 totals 13 residues. In DNA form, the CDR3 reads TGTGCCAGTAGTAGGAGGGCCCCAGATACGCAGTATTTT. Translated, it gives CASSRRAPDTQYF.

CDR3 protein: CASSYLGGRETQYF. The CDR3 DNA sequence: TGTGCCAGCAGTTACTTGGGGGGGCGGGAGACCCAGTACTTC. The V gene is TRBV6-5, the J gene TRBJ2-5, with D tentatively TRBD2 (7 bases). CDR3 length: 14 amino acids. V was cut by 1 base and J by 5 bases, with 11 bases left in between. CDR1 and CDR2 (germline): MNHEY, SVGAGI.

The table lists this clone with a few counts. The chain links TRBV4-1 to TRBJ1-1; D is ambiguous. Trimming shortened V by 1 base and J by 1 base, and 10 bases separated the two germline ends. CDR3 length: 15 amino acids. CDR1 is MGHRA, CDR2 YSYEKL, per germline. The CDR3 bases are TGCGCCAGCAGCCAAGGTCACAGCTCGAACACTGAAGCTTTCTTT. Translated, it gives CASSQGHSSNTEAFF.

The chain combines TRBV7-9 with TRBJ1-6; a weak D match, TRBD1 (5 bases). The CDR3 is 16 amino acids. The V gene's germline CDR1 is SEHNR and CDR2 FQNEAQ (reference sequence). The V end lost 5 bases, the J end lost 10 bases, and 21 bases lay between the germline ends. CDR3 sequence (DNA): TGTGCCAGCAGCCCCAACCCAATGGGGCAAGGATCACCCCTCCACTTT. Translating it yields CASSPNPMGQGSPLHF.

The rearrangement links TRBV6-4 to TRBJ2-6; 10 bases fit TRBD1. The junction had 4 bases not matched to a gene; V was cut back by 3 bases and J by 2 bases. In germline, CDR1 is MRHNA, CDR2 SNTAGT. The length of the CDR3 is 17 residues. CDR3 region: CASSEGQGVTGANVLTF. DNA for the CDR3: TGTGCCAGCAGTGAAGGACAGGGGGTAACTGGGGCCAACGTCCTGACTTTC.

The table lists this clone with a count of one. The CDR3 DNA follows: TGTGCCAGCAGCCCTCTCCCGACTAGCGGGTCCACAGATACGCAGTATTTT. Its protein product is CASSPLPTSGSTDTQYF. The chain uses TRBV9 and TRBJ2-3; 10 positions agree with TRBD2. Trimming cost V 4 bases and J 2 bases; bases outside gene matches: 10. Germline loops: CDR1 SGDLS, CDR2 YYNGEE. This CDR3 contains 17 residues.

The J gene is TRBJ1-3, the V gene TRBV5-1; TRBD1 matches 8 bases. The J segment lost 4 bases and the V segment lost 0 bases, leaving 6 bases of the junction unmatched. Germline CDR1 is SGHRS and CDR2 is YFSETQ. CDR3 length equals 16 residues. CDR3 loop: CASSLVGQGSGNTIYF. The CDR3 nucleotides are TGCGCCAGCAGCTTGGTAGGACAGGGTTCGGGAAACACCATATATTTT.

This chain uses TRBV5-8 with TRBJ1-6, with D possibly TRBD1 on 5 matching bases. The CDR3 spans 15 residues. CDR1 SGHTS and CDR2 YDEGEE come from the germline V gene. V lost 5 bases and J lost 6, with 15 bases in between. In nucleotides, the CDR3 is TGTGCCAGCAGTTATCAGGGAGGCAGTAATTCACCCCTCCACTTT. Its protein is CASSYQGGSNSPLHF.

This chain links TRBV10-1 with TRBJ2-3; 12 bases map to TRBD1. The CDR3 spans 15 residues. Germline CDR1 WNHNN, CDR2 SYGVQD (reference sequence). Trimming removed 7 bases from V and 6 bases from J; junction bases left unmatched: 8. CDR3 bases: TGCGCCAGCAATCAAGGGGGACAGGGGGCGGATACGCAGTATTTT. It codes for CASNQGGQGADTQYF.

This chain joins TRBV28 and TRBJ2-5; 12 bases align to TRBD1. After removal of 4 bases from V and 6 bases from J, the junction contained 9 bases not matched to a gene. The CDR3 is 16 residues long. The germline V gene has CDR1 MDHEN and CDR2 SYDVKM. The CDR3 DNA reads as TGTGCCAGCAGTTCCCAACCGGGACAGGGGGCGAAGACCCAGTACTTC. Translating gives CASSSQPGQGAKTQYF. The variable domain in full, with the rest retrieved from reference TRBV28 and TRBJ2-5, is DVKVTQSSRYLVKRTGEKVFLECVQDMDHENMFWYRQDPGLGLRLIYFSYDVKMKEKGDIPEGYSVSREKKERFSLILESASTNQTSMYLCASSSQPGQGAKTQYFGPGTRLLVL.

V is TRBV19 and J is TRBJ1-1, with 7 bases aligning to TRBD1. CDR3 length equals 13 residues. The ends lost 3 bases at V and 12 bases at J; junction bases unmatched: 10. Per germline, CDR1 LNHDA and CDR2 SQIVND (reference sequence). The CDR3 sequence: CASSMETGSNPFF. In DNA form, the CDR3 reads TGTGCCAGTAGTATGGAGACAGGGAGTAATCCTTTCTTT.

The chain joins TRBV5-5 to TRBJ1-5; TRBD1 matches 11 bases. The germline V gene has CDR1 SGHKS and CDR2 YYEKEE (reference sequence). The CDR3 consists of 18 residues. J gave up 6 bases and V 1 base, and 12 bases lay outside the gene matches. The CDR3 nucleotides are TGTGCCAGCAGCTTGTGGGGGACAGGGGGGGCAAAAATTCAGCCCCAGCATTTT. This sequence encodes CASSLWGTGGAKIQPQHF.

This clone has just one count. This chain connects TRBV27 to TRBJ2-3; 9 positions match TRBD2. This CDR3 has 14 residues. CDR1 and CDR2 from the germline V gene are MNHEY and SMNVEV (reference sequence). The J segment lost 3 bases and the V segment lost 6 bases, leaving 4 bases of the junction unmatched. CDR3 sequence (DNA): TGTGCCAGCAGACACCTAGCGGGGACAGATACGCAGTATTTT. It is translated as CASRHLAGTDTQYF.

V gene TRBV6-1 combines with J gene TRBJ2-2, with 7 bases identical to TRBD2. This CDR3 is 17 amino acids long. Trimming took 4 bases from V and 0 from J; bases not matched to a gene: 8. Germline CDR1 MNHNS, CDR2 SASEGT. Here the CDR3 reads CASSALGLAANTGELFF. In DNA form, the CDR3 reads TGTGCCAGCAGTGCACTTGGCCTAGCGGCGAACACCGGGGAGCTGTTTTTT.

This clone was counted once. The chain uses TRBV5-6 and TRBJ2-2; D not certain. Per the germline V gene, CDR1 is SGHDT and CDR2 is YYEEEE. CDR3 length: 15 amino acids. V lost 2 bases, J lost 1 base, and 9 bases lay in between. The CDR3 sequence is CASSLRLRNTGELFF. The DNA of the CDR3 is TGTGCCAGCAGCTTACGGTTGAGGAACACCGGGGAGCTGTTTTTT.

The J gene is TRBJ2-5, the V gene TRBV30, with 9 bases identical to TRBD2. There are 16 residues in the CDR3. V dropped 1 base and J dropped 5; count of bases not matched to a gene: 11. CDR1 GTSNPN and CDR2 SVGIG come from the germline V gene (reference sequence). CDR3 sequence reads: CAWSDWLAGPRETQYF. In DNA, the CDR3 is TGTGCCTGGAGTGACTGGCTAGCGGGGCCCAGGGAGACCCAGTACTTC.

The chain is built from TRBV2 and TRBJ1-5; 7 bases are shared with TRBD1. This CDR3 contains 15 residues. V dropped 7 bases and J dropped 2; count of bases not matched to a gene: 8. In germline, CDR1 is SNHLY, CDR2 FYNNEI. The chain's CDR3 is CASTRIGQGNQPQHF. The CDR3 DNA reads as TGTGCCAGCACGAGAATAGGACAGGGCAATCAGCCCCAGCATTTT.

The chain has TRBV21-1 and TRBJ2-5; the D call of TRBD2 is as the table states it, not checked on the DNA. TRBV21-1 is designated a pseudogene. The CDR3 contains 15 residues. CDR3 loop: CASSKSGYSRETQYF. For the CDR3, the DNA is TGTGCCAGCAGCAAAAGCGGCTACTCAAGAGAGACCCAGTACTTC.

Comment on this clone: Relative to the germline gene, one junction end is altered; a read error may explain this. Distinct nucleotide sequences in the sample also encode this CDR3. J is TRBJ2-3 and V is TRBV10-2; 14 bases align to TRBD2. The germline V gene encodes CDR1 WSHSY and CDR2 SAAADI. The CDR3 covers 16 residues. The CDR3 region has the DNA TGCGCCAGCAGTGAGGGACTAGCGGGGGGCCGAGATACACAGTATTTT. Its protein product is CASSEGLAGGRDTQYF.

The chain is built from TRBV11-2 and TRBJ2-1; D perhaps matches TRBD2 (5 bases). Per the germline V gene, CDR1 is SGHAT and CDR2 is FQNNGV. The CDR3 length is 15 residues. Between the trimmed V and J ends, which lost 0 bases and 0 bases, there was a span of 6 bases. The CDR3 region has the DNA TGTGCCAGCAGCTTAGAACTAGACTCCTACAATGAGCAGTTCTTC. This translates into CASSLELDSYNEQFF.

The V gene is TRBV11-2, the J gene TRBJ2-1; D remains unclear. This CDR3 contains 12 residues. Germline values: CDR1 SGHAT, CDR2 FQNNGV. The V and J ends lost 5 bases and 4 bases respectively, with 6 bases between them. The CDR3 loop reads CASSETYNEQFF. Written as DNA, the CDR3 is TGTGCCAGCAGCGAGACTTACAATGAGCAGTTCTTC.